This entry lists 24 T cell receptor beta chains sequenced from one sample in a study of T cells in Graves' hyperthyroidism and ophthalmopathy. RNA transcripts gave rise to amplified TCR beta CDR3 regions. During a first-round RT-PCR of the TCR CDR3, the HTBI primer set was used. Each CDR3 protein is one row after TCRdb ran MiXCR on the multiplex PCR reads. The sample records 550,000 to 600,000 distinct CDR3 sequences, 13% to 15% being singletons. Input material: blood. Source of these receptors: a woman under 30 with Graves' ophthalmopathy.

The chain carries TRBV24-1 and TRBJ1-5; D is perhaps TRBD1 (5 bases). The CDR3 totals 14 residues. V was clipped by 6 bases and J by 4 bases, with 12 bases between them. Germline V gene sequence: CDR1 KGHDR, CDR2 SFDVKD. CDR3 in amino acids: CATSLRGGNQPQHF. The CDR3 DNA sequence: TGTGCCACCAGTCTAAGGGGTGGGAATCAGCCCCAGCATTTT.

In this sample, this clonotype turned up a few times. The V gene is TRBV20-1, the J gene TRBJ2-5, with D possibly being TRBD1 (6 bases). V was clipped by 8 bases and J by 1 base, with 14 bases between them. The CDR3 totals 13 residues. Germline CDR1 reads DFQATT; CDR2 reads SNEGSKA (reference sequence). As DNA, the CDR3 is TGCAGTCAAACAGGGCGAGGCCAAGAGACCCAGTACTTC. It specifies CSQTGRGQETQYF.

This clonotype was seen many times. This rearrangement joins TRBV3-1 to TRBJ2-7; maybe TRBD2 (6 bases). Germline assignment: CDR1 LGHDT and CDR2 YNNKEL (reference sequence). Trimming stripped 3 bases from V and 6 bases from J, with 12 bases between. CDR3 size: 13 residues. CDR3 in amino acids: CASSQTQGGEQYF. CDR3 nucleotides: TGTGCCAGCAGCCAGACCCAGGGAGGCGAGCAGTACTTC.

This clonotype was seen repeatedly, ten times or more. The rearrangement links TRBV3-1 to TRBJ1-1; D ambiguous. The V end was cut by 5 bases, the J end by 4 bases, with 14 bases between. The CDR3 contains 14 residues. Germline lookup yields CDR1 LGHDT and CDR2 YNNKEL (reference sequence). The CDR3 region has the DNA TGTGCCAGCAGCTTCGTCCCCCGGGGCACTGAAGCTTTCTTT. Amino acids: CASSFVPRGTEAFF.

This clonotype showed up many times. In nucleotides, the CDR3 is TGTGCCAGCAGCTTACGTAGCGGGAGGGCCGTAGGAGAGACCCAGTACTTC. The encoded protein is CASSLRSGRAVGETQYF. The rearrangement joins TRBV7-9 to TRBJ2-5, with TRBD2 matching over 11 bases. Trimming took 2 bases from V and 4 from J; bases not matched to a gene: 9. CDR1 is SEHNR, CDR2 FQNEAQ, per germline (reference sequence). This CDR3 has 17 amino acids.

V usage is TRBV9 and J usage is TRBJ2-1; D is undetermined. The V gene lost 4 bases and the J gene lost 12 bases, with 23 bases spanning the gap. Per the germline V gene, CDR1 is SGDLS and CDR2 is YYNGEE. The CDR3 sequence is 15 residues long. The CDR3 DNA sequence: TGTGCCAGCAGCCTCGGGCAGACCCGCACCGCAAGGCAGTTCTTC. Protein product: CASSLGQTRTARQFF.

This clonotype occurred many times. This chain links TRBV28 with TRBJ2-3, with TRBD2 matching over 8 bases. The CDR3 is 14 amino acids. In germline, CDR1 is MDHEN, CDR2 SYDVKM. V lost 6 bases to trimming and J lost 2 bases; unmatched junction nucleotides: 4. CDR3 region: CASRSSGSTDTQYF. The CDR3 nucleotides are TGTGCCAGCAGATCTAGCGGGTCCACAGATACGCAGTATTTT.

This clonotype was detected many times. V is TRBV28 and J is TRBJ1-5, with D uncertain. The germline CDR1 and CDR2 sequences are MDHEN and SYDVKM. Trimming removed 4 bases at V and 0 bases at J, with 16 bases between. The CDR3 runs 17 residues. CDR3 residues: CASSSWTASVSNQPQHF. The CDR3 coding sequence is TGTGCCAGCAGTTCCTGGACGGCCTCGGTTAGCAATCAGCCCCAGCATTTT.

This clonotype was found many times. The V call is TRBV7-9, the J call TRBJ1-1, with TRBD1 matching over 7 bases. CDR3 length equals 15 residues. J gave up 3 bases and V 6 bases, and 10 bases lay outside the gene matches. Per the germline V gene, CDR1 is SEHNR and CDR2 is FQNEAQ (reference sequence). For the CDR3, the DNA is TGTGCCAGCAGTTCTTACCCCAGGGGGGACACTGAAGCTTTCTTT. Encoded protein: CASSSYPRGDTEAFF.

This clonotype was recorded at least ten times. The CDR3 DNA reads as TGTGCCAGCACCCCTTCTAATGCGAACACTGAAGCTTTCTTT. Translated, it gives CASTPSNANTEAFF. The chain carries TRBV12-3 or TRBV12-4 and TRBJ1-1; no definite D call. Trimming shortened V by 7 bases and J by 1 base, and 13 bases separated the two germline ends. The CDR3 totals 14 residues.

Comment on this clonotype: This could be a read error, since a much larger clone is one nucleotide away. The V gene is TRBV29-1, the J gene TRBJ1-2; 10 bases agree with TRBD1. Trimming removed 4 bases from V and 8 bases from J; junction bases left unmatched: 4. The CDR3 totals 12 residues. Germline V lookup: CDR1 SQVTM, CDR2 ANQGSEA. The CDR3 region has the DNA TGCAGCGTTGGGACAGGGGGTGGGGGCTACACCTTC. It yields the protein CSVGTGGGGYTF.

The J gene is TRBJ2-3, the V gene TRBV9; 9 bases map to TRBD2. This CDR3 spans 18 amino acids. Germline loops: CDR1 SGDLS, CDR2 YYNGEE. The junction had 10 bases not matched to a gene; V was cut back by 0 bases and J by 2 bases. The CDR3 DNA reads TGTGCCAGCAGCGTAGCCCCCCGGGCTAGCGGGACCACAGATACGCAGTATTTT. This codes for CASSVAPRASGTTDTQYF.

The chain links TRBV5-4 to TRBJ2-1, with TRBD2 identical over 14 bases. CDR3 size: 17 residues. CDR1 is SGHNT, CDR2 YYREEE, per germline (reference sequence). V shed 4 bases and J 3 bases; nucleotides not matched to a gene: 6. The DNA for the CDR3 is TGTGCCAGCAGCCGCGGGACTAGCGGGAGTGGCTACAATGAGCAGTTCTTC. Protein product: CASSRGTSGSGYNEQFF.

There are many counts of this clonotype. The V call is TRBV7-3, the J call TRBJ2-2; 11 nucleotides match TRBD2. The CDR3 has 14 amino acids. CDR1 is SGHTA, CDR2 FQGTGA, per germline. After removal of 7 bases from V and 7 bases from J, the junction contained 5 bases not matched to a gene. The CDR3 nucleotides read TGTGCCAGCAAGACTAGCGGGACAGGCGGGGAGCTGTTTTTT. Amino acids: CASKTSGTGGELFF.

This clonotype was observed many times. The genes are TRBV3-1 and TRBJ2-2; D ambiguous. Trimming removed 5 bases at V and 5 bases at J, with 6 bases between. Looked up from germline, CDR1 is LGHDT and CDR2 is YNNKEL (reference sequence). The CDR3 runs to 12 residues. CDR3 DNA sequence: TGTGCCAGCAGCTATACTACCGGGGAGCTGTTTTTT. This gives the protein CASSYTTGELFF.

This clonotype occurred a few times. The chain combines TRBV6-2 or TRBV6-3 with TRBJ1-2, with D unclear. Per the germline V gene, CDR1 is MNHEY and CDR2 is SVGEGT. The V end was cut by 2 bases, the J end by 8 bases, with 9 bases between. The CDR3 has 12 amino acids. Here the CDR3 DNA reads TGTGCCAGCAGTTACCCGAGAGTCGGCTACACCTTC. Its protein is CASSYPRVGYTF.

This chain connects TRBV29-1 to TRBJ1-1, with no clear D. In germline, CDR1 is SQVTM, CDR2 ANQGSEA. This CDR3 region has 11 residues. V lost 7 bases and J lost 6, with 12 bases in between. Here the CDR3 reads CSAHYGAEAFF. The CDR3 nucleotides read TGCAGCGCACACTACGGGGCTGAAGCTTTCTTT.

This clonotype was counted between two and nine times. This sequence joins TRBV11-2 and TRBJ1-5; D possibly corresponds to TRBD1 (5 bases). Trimming removed 0 bases at V and 2 bases at J, with 8 bases between. Germline values: CDR1 SGHAT, CDR2 FQNNGV. The CDR3 length is 15 residues. CDR3 region: CASSLEPGGNQPQHF. The CDR3 bases are TGTGCCAGCAGCTTAGAGCCGGGGGGCAATCAGCCCCAGCATTTT.

In this sample, this clonotype turned up many times. The rearrangement joins TRBV12-3 or TRBV12-4 to TRBJ2-7, with TRBD2 identical over 7 bases. After removal of 9 bases from V and 4 bases from J, the junction contained 9 bases not matched to a gene. This CDR3 is 13 amino acids long. The chain's CDR3 is CASSSAGRYEQYF. As DNA, the CDR3 is TGTGCCAGTTCCTCCGCCGGGAGGTACGAGCAGTACTTC.

This rearrangement joins TRBV9 to TRBJ1-3, with no clear D. The CDR3 totals 17 residues. V was trimmed by 0 bases and J by 0 bases, leaving 13 bases between them. Germline V gene sequence: CDR1 SGDLS, CDR2 YYNGEE. CDR3 nucleotides: TGTGCCAGCAGCGTAGCGGGCGGGCCCAGCTCTGGAAACACCATATATTTT. This gives the protein CASSVAGGPSSGNTIYF.

In its sample, this clonotype was seen many times. V and J are TRBV20-1 and TRBJ2-7, with D possibly TRBD1 on 6 matching bases. Trimming stripped 3 bases from V and 5 bases from J, with 14 bases between. Germline V gene sequence: CDR1 DFQATT, CDR2 SNEGSKA (reference sequence). The CDR3 extends over 13 amino acids. The CDR3 protein is CSASPLGAHEQYF. In DNA, the CDR3 is TGCAGTGCTAGCCCGTTGGGGGCCCACGAGCAGTACTTC.

The rearrangement uses TRBV4-3 and TRBJ1-2; a possible D gene is TRBD1 (6 bases). Germline CDR1 and CDR2: LGHNA and YSLEER. V lost 0 bases, J lost 4 bases, and 18 bases lay in between. The CDR3 runs to 17 residues. The CDR3 spells CASSQDDNLGTIYGYTF. In DNA form, the CDR3 reads TGCGCCAGCAGCCAAGATGACAACCTAGGGACAATCTATGGCTACACCTTC.

This clonotype was detected only a few times. The chain uses TRBV9 and TRBJ1-5, with a weak D call TRBD1 (5 bases). This CDR3 is built from 15 residues. Trimming shortened V by 4 bases and J by 3 bases, and 14 bases separated the two germline ends. In germline, CDR1 is SGDLS, CDR2 YYNGEE. CDR3: CASSRSGAYNQPQHF. In DNA form, the CDR3 reads TGTGCCAGCAGCAGGAGTGGGGCCTACAATCAGCCCCAGCATTTT.

This clonotype was seen only a few times. The chain has TRBV4-3 and TRBJ2-1; 11 bases match TRBD2. The CDR3 sequence is 16 residues long. Per germline, CDR1 LGHNA and CDR2 YSLEER. The V segment lost 4 bases and the J segment 11 bases; nucleotides outside the gene matches: 13. This CDR3 reads CASSPTSGSSPIQQFF. The CDR3 coding sequence is TGCGCCAGCAGCCCAACTAGCGGGAGTTCTCCGATCCAGCAGTTCTTC.